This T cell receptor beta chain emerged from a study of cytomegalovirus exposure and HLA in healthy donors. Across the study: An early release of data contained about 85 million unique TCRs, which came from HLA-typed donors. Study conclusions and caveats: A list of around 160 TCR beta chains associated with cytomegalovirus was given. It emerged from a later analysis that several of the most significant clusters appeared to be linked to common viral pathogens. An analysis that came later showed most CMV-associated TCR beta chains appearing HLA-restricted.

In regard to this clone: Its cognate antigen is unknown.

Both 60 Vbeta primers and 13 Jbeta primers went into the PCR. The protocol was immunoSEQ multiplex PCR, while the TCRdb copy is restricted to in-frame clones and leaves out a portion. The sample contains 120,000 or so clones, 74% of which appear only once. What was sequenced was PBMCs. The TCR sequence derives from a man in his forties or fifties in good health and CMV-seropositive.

The CDR3 DNA is TGTGCCAGCAGTTCTCCAGGCTCTGGGGCCAACGTCCTGACTTTC. Residues: CASSSPGSGANVLTF. The J gene is TRBJ2-6, the V gene TRBV28; D not resolved. V lost 4 bases and J lost 0, with 7 bases in between. CDR1 is MDHEN, CDR2 SYDVKM, per germline. The CDR3 covers 15 residues.